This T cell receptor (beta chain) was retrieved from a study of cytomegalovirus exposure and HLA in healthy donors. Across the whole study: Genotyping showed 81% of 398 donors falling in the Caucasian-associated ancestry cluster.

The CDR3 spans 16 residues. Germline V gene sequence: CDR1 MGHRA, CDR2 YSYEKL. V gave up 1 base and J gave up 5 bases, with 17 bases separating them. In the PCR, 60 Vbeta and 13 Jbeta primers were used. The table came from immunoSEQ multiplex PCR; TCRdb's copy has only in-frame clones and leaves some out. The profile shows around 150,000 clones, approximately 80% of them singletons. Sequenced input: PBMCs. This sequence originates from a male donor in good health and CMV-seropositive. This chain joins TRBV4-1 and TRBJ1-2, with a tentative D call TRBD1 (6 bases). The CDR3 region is CASSQAPDRRLYGYTF. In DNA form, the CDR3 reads TGCGCCAGCAGCCAAGCCCCGGACAGACGACTGTATGGCTACACCTTC.